This TCR beta chain came from a study of cytomegalovirus exposure and HLA in healthy donors. Broader study findings: The study flagged roughly 150 TCR beta chains as cytomegalovirus-associated. Beyond CMV serostatus, there was no information to go on about immune exposure.

The CDR3 length is 15 residues. Unmatched junction bases numbered 6, after V lost 3 bases and J lost 4 bases. Germline CDR1 and CDR2: GTSNPN and SVGIG (reference sequence). A word on this clone: Its antigen is not known.

It was with 60 Vbeta and 13 Jbeta primers that the PCR ran. Repertoires were generated with immunoSEQ multiplex PCR, while TCRdb's copy carries only in-frame clones and drops some. Its clone listing holds 45,000 to 60,000 clones. This receptor was taken from a male donor in good health and CMV-seronegative. The chain uses TRBV30 and TRBJ2-3, with 11 bases matching TRBD2. Sequences were obtained from PBMCs. CDR3 loop: CAWRSTSGGADTQYF. The CDR3 DNA reads as TGTGCCTGGAGAAGCACTAGCGGGGGAGCAGATACGCAGTATTTT. Together with reference TRBV30 and TRBJ2-3, the CDR3 gives the full variable domain: SQTIHQWPATLVQPVGSPLSLECTVEGTSNPNLYWYRQAAGRGLQLLFYSVGIGQISSEVPQNLSASRPQDRQFILSSKKLLLSDSGFYLCAWRSTSGGADTQYFGPGTRLTVL.